These 31 T cell receptor beta chains share one sample of origin, sequenced in a study of cytomegalovirus exposure and HLA in healthy donors. The study ran its PCR with 60 Vbeta and 13 Jbeta primers. TCRdb's table, derived via immunoSEQ multiplex PCR, lists solely in-frame clones and lacks some. Found here are tens of thousands of clones, roughly 69% of them singletons; the top ten hold roughly 2.7%. The source material was PBMCs. The receptors originated from a man aged 50 to 59 in good health and CMV-seronegative.

The chain couples TRBV2 to TRBJ1-1; D ambiguous. The V gene lost 4 bases and the J gene lost 0 bases, with 9 bases spanning the gap. CDR1 is SNHLY and CDR2 is FYNNEI in the germline V gene. This CDR3 has 14 residues. CDR3 bases: TGTGCCAGCAGTGGCATTTCTATGAACACTGAAGCTTTCTTT. Encoded protein: CASSGISMNTEAFF.

This clone turned up a few times. The gene calls are TRBV9 and TRBJ2-7; no clear D gene. The CDR3 is made up of 14 amino acids. Germline V gives CDR1 SGDLS, CDR2 YYNGEE. V dropped 0 bases and J dropped 0 bases, with 7 bases sitting between them. The CDR3 DNA sequence: TGTGCCAGCAGCGTAGTGAGGAGCTCCTACGAGCAGTACGTC. Translation gives CASSVVRSSYEQYV.

The V and J genes are TRBV15 and TRBJ2-7, with TRBD2 matching over 8 bases. Germline assignment: CDR1 LNHNV and CDR2 YYDKDF (reference sequence). The ends lost 0 bases at V and 3 bases at J; junction bases unmatched: 7. This CDR3 has 16 amino acids. CDR3 DNA sequence: TGTGCCACCAGCAGAGATCGAGGAGCGGGGGACTACGAGCAGTACTTC. Translated, it gives CATSRDRGAGDYEQYF.

The gene calls are TRBV30 and TRBJ2-7; D might be TRBD1 (5 bases). CDR1 and CDR2 (germline): GTSNPN, SVGIG (reference sequence). The V end lost 4 bases, the J end lost 7 bases, and 23 bases lay between the germline ends. The CDR3 length is 15 residues. The CDR3 here is CAWKETVPFRPEQYV. CDR3 DNA sequence: TGTGCCTGGAAGGAGACAGTCCCTTTTAGGCCGGAGCAGTACGTC.

This clone was seen a handful of times. The same CDR3 can be traced to other DNA sequences in this sample. The V and J genes are TRBV7-2 and TRBJ2-5, with 7 positions matching TRBD2. In germline, CDR1 is SGHTA, CDR2 FQGNSA. CDR3 length: 10 residues. The CDR3 loop is CASGRETQYF. In DNA, the CDR3 is TGTGCTAGCGGGCGAGAGACCCAGTACTTC.

This clone appeared a few times. The chain uses TRBV6-5 and TRBJ2-1; tentative D call: TRBD2 (5 bases). V lost 5 bases and J 5 bases, leaving 10 bases between the germline ends. CDR3 length: 13 residues. Germline V CDR1 and CDR2: MNHEY, SVGAGI. The CDR3 DNA follows: TGTGCCAGCAGTCCACAGAGGGACAATGAGCAGTTCTTC. It is translated as CASSPQRDNEQFF.

This clone came up a few times. The rearrangement links TRBV5-1 to TRBJ2-1, with TRBD1 as a possible D gene (6 bases). Trimming shortened V by 0 bases and J by 3 bases, and 10 bases separated the two germline ends. This CDR3 has 15 amino acids. The germline V gene has CDR1 SGHRS and CDR2 YFSETQ. The CDR3 sequence is CASSLVGTYYNEQFF. CDR3 in DNA: TGCGCCAGCAGCTTGGTTGGGACATACTACAATGAGCAGTTCTTC.

The chain recombines TRBV10-3 with TRBJ1-1, with D perhaps TRBD1 (5 bases). CDR1 ENHRY and CDR2 SYGVKD come from the germline V gene. Trimming pared 4 bases from V and 2 bases from J, leaving 8 bases between. The CDR3 spans 13 residues. The CDR3 DNA reads as TGTGCCATCAGTGGGACAACAAACACTGAAGCTTTCTTT. Protein: CAISGTTNTEAFF.

V gene TRBV29-1 combines with J gene TRBJ2-5; 10 nucleotides align to TRBD1. CDR3 size: 16 residues. The trim removed 1 base at V and 5 bases at J, leaving 10 bases unmatched. Germline values: CDR1 SQVTM, CDR2 ANQGSEA. The CDR3 nucleotides read TGCAGCGTTGAAGTGGGACAGGGGATGGGAATGGAGACCCAGTACTTC. Protein: CSVEVGQGMGMETQYF.

This chain connects TRBV5-1 to TRBJ2-5; no firm D call. The length of the CDR3 is 13 residues. Trimming removed 0 bases at V and 7 bases at J, with 10 bases between. Looked up from germline, CDR1 is SGHRS and CDR2 is YFSETQ. Here the CDR3 DNA reads TGCGCCAGCAGCTTGGAGTCCTCAGGGACCCAGTACTTC. It yields the protein CASSLESSGTQYF.

The chain uses TRBV7-9 and TRBJ2-3, with D unresolved. Per the germline V gene, CDR1 is SEHNR and CDR2 is FQNEAQ (reference sequence). CDR3 length: 15 amino acids. V lost 1 base and J 6 bases, leaving 14 bases between the germline ends. CDR3 sequence reads: CASSLGQQQPDTQYF. The CDR3 DNA follows: TGTGCCAGCAGCTTAGGGCAACAACAGCCCGATACGCAGTATTTT.

The chain has TRBV4-1 and TRBJ2-7; 10 bases line up with TRBD1. Germline values: CDR1 MGHRA, CDR2 YSYEKL. The CDR3 is made up of 16 amino acids. V lost 3 bases to trimming and J lost 4 bases; unmatched junction nucleotides: 9. The CDR3 nucleotides read TGCGCCAGCAGCCAGGCGGGACAGGGGCATACATACGAGCAGTACTTC. Protein sequence: CASSQAGQGHTYEQYF.

CDR3 DNA sequence: TGTGCCAGCAGCTTATGGGGCGACGAGCAGTACTTC. Its protein is CASSLWGDEQYF. The chain recombines TRBV5-4 with TRBJ2-7, with a tentative D call TRBD1 (5 bases). Trimming left V 2 bases short and J 5 bases short, with 8 bases between. This CDR3 comprises 12 residues. Germline V gene sequence: CDR1 SGHNT, CDR2 YYREEE (reference sequence).

This clone was seen only a few times. The J gene is TRBJ1-4, the V gene TRBV4-3; D gene unclear. The CDR3 length is 17 residues. Trimming cost V 1 base and J 2 bases, with 14 bases left between them. Germline V gene sequence: CDR1 LGHNA, CDR2 YSLEER. This CDR3 reads CASSQALIGWTNEKLFF. The CDR3 DNA sequence: TGCGCCAGCAGCCAAGCCTTAATCGGGTGGACTAATGAAAAACTGTTTTTT.

V and J are TRBV5-6 and TRBJ2-7, with 12 bases matching TRBD2. The germline CDR1 and CDR2 sequences are SGHDT and YYEEEE. The junction had 6 bases not matched to a gene; V was cut back by 5 bases and J by 0 bases. The CDR3 sequence is 16 residues long. The CDR3 protein is CASRSGLAGISYEQYV. CDR3 DNA sequence: TGTGCCAGCAGGTCAGGACTAGCGGGGATCTCCTACGAGCAGTACGTC.

The CDR3 region has the DNA TGTGCTAGTGGTTCCGGACTAGCGCTTAAAGAGACCCAGTACTTC. The encoded protein is CASGSGLALKETQYF. The rearrangement uses TRBV12-5 and TRBJ2-5, with TRBD2 matching over 9 bases. The V and J ends lost 4 bases and 3 bases, in that order; junction bases with no gene match: 6. Germline V CDR1 and CDR2: LGHNT, FRNRAP. The CDR3 totals 15 residues.

The chain has TRBV4-3 and TRBJ1-3; D is uncertain. With 4 bases removed from V and 0 bases from J, the gap between germline ends came to 10 bases. Germline V gene sequence: CDR1 LGHNA, CDR2 YSLEER. This CDR3 has 15 amino acids. This CDR3 is CASSRIGSSGNTIYF. CDR3 DNA sequence: TGCGCCAGCAGCCGAATAGGGAGCTCTGGAAACACCATATATTTT.

The chain carries TRBV7-9 and TRBJ2-6, with D hard to call. The CDR3 is 14 residues long. The V end was cut by 4 bases, the J end by 0 bases, with 4 bases between. The germline gives CDR1 SEHNR, CDR2 FQNEAQ (reference sequence). The CDR3 bases are TGTGCCAGCAGCTCGGTCTCTGGGGCCAACGTCCTGACTTTC. This sequence encodes CASSSVSGANVLTF. Full variable domain (outside the CDR3, taken from reference TRBV7-9 and TRBJ2-6): DTGVSQNPRHKITKRGQNVTFRCDPISEHNRLYWYRQTLGQGPEFLTYFQNEAQLEKSRLLSDRFSAERPKGSFSTLEIQRTEQGDSAMYLCASSSVSGANVLTFGAGSRLTVL.

V usage is TRBV5-8 and J usage is TRBJ1-1; TRBD1 matches 7 bases. The ends lost 9 bases at V and 1 base at J; junction bases unmatched: 9. Germline V lookup: CDR1 SGHTS, CDR2 YDEGEE. The CDR3 sequence is 14 residues long. The CDR3 protein is CATPDRSANTEAFF. DNA of the CDR3: TGTGCCACCCCGGACAGGTCGGCGAACACTGAAGCTTTCTTT.

In this sample, this clone turned up a few times. Written as DNA, the CDR3 is TGTGCCAGCAGCCCCTTCCGGGGCTATGGCTACACCTTC. Its protein product is CASSPFRGYGYTF. The chain recombines TRBV7-2 with TRBJ1-2; D gene ambiguous. Trimming removed 5 bases from V and 4 bases from J, with 11 bases in between. This CDR3 has 13 amino acids. The germline V gene encodes CDR1 SGHTA and CDR2 FQGNSA.

This chain connects TRBV29-1 to TRBJ2-1; TRBD1 aligns across 8 bases. Germline CDR1 and CDR2: SQVTM and ANQGSEA. This CDR3 contains 14 residues. The V and J ends lost 1 base and 9 bases, in that order; junction bases with no gene match: 8. In nucleotides, the CDR3 is TGCAGCGTTGAAGGACAGGGGTTTTTGGGTGAGCAGTTCTTC. The encoded protein is CSVEGQGFLGEQFF.

The chain employs TRBV30 and TRBJ2-3; 12 nucleotides agree with TRBD2. This CDR3 is 17 amino acids long. Germline V gene data show CDR1 as GTSNPN and CDR2 as SVGIG (reference sequence). The V and J ends lost 2 bases and 7 bases, in that order; junction bases with no gene match: 13. The CDR3 protein is CAWSSPRLAGVRNTQYF. CDR3 bases: TGTGCCTGGAGTTCGCCCCGACTAGCGGGAGTTCGGAATACGCAGTATTTT.

This clone showed up just a few times. The chain combines TRBV18 with TRBJ2-7, with a weak D call TRBD1 (6 bases). The V gene's germline CDR1 is KGHSH and CDR2 LQKENI. V shed 4 bases and J shed 2 bases, with 15 bases lying between them. This CDR3 is 15 amino acids long. CDR3: CASSLHQGGAYEQYF. The CDR3, as DNA: TGTGCCAGCTCACTTCATCAAGGGGGAGCCTACGAGCAGTACTTC.

This clone showed up just a few times. This chain uses TRBV7-9 with TRBJ2-1, with D possibly being TRBD1 (6 bases). Per germline, CDR1 SEHNR and CDR2 FQNEAQ (reference sequence). The CDR3 covers 17 residues. V was shortened by 0 bases and J by 0 bases, with 12 bases between the two germline ends. The CDR3: CASSLARGWASYNEQFF. The DNA for the CDR3 is TGTGCCAGCAGCTTAGCCAGGGGATGGGCCTCCTACAATGAGCAGTTCTTC. Drawing the rest from reference TRBV7-9 and TRBJ2-1, the complete variable domain is DTGVSQNPRHKITKRGQNVTFRCDPISEHNRLYWYRQTLGQGPEFLTYFQNEAQLEKSRLLSDRFSAERPKGSFSTLEIQRTEQGDSAMYLCASSLARGWASYNEQFFGPGTRLTVL.

The chain links TRBV11-3 to TRBJ2-2; tentatively, D is TRBD2 (5 bases). There are 18 residues in the CDR3. CDR1 and CDR2 from the germline V gene are SGHNT and YENEEA. The V end was cut by 3 bases, the J end by 0 bases, with 17 bases between. The CDR3 DNA sequence: TGTGCCAGCAGCTTGGGGATGCTAGCAGCCGCGAACACCGGGGAGCTGTTTTTT. The encoded protein is CASSLGMLAAANTGELFF.

This clone was seen a handful of times. The CDR3 DNA reads as TGCGCCAGCAGCTTGCCTTCGGGACAGCTGAACACTGAAGCTTTCTTT. Its protein is CASSLPSGQLNTEAFF. The chain links TRBV5-1 to TRBJ1-1, with TRBD1 identical over 7 bases. Germline CDR1 SGHRS, CDR2 YFSETQ. J lost 0 bases, V lost 1 base, and 6 bases had no gene match. The CDR3 consists of 16 residues.

This chain connects TRBV7-3 to TRBJ2-7; 9 positions agree with TRBD2. Germline V gives CDR1 SGHTA, CDR2 FQGTGA. The CDR3 has 14 amino acids. V was pared by 5 bases and J by 7 bases, with 9 bases of the junction left unmatched. CDR3 residues: CASSAGGSLGEQYF. CDR3 in DNA: TGTGCCAGCAGCGCGGGGGGGTCCTTGGGGGAGCAGTACTTC.

This clone is a singleton in its sample. The J gene is TRBJ1-5, the V gene TRBV19; 7 bases agree with TRBD1. Germline CDR1 LNHDA, CDR2 SQIVND (reference sequence). The CDR3 is 12 amino acids. Trimming removed 8 bases from V and 2 bases from J; junction bases left unmatched: 0. The CDR3 sequence is CASGTGNQPQHF. The CDR3 nucleotides read TGTGCCAGTGGGACAGGCAATCAGCCCCAGCATTTT.

The rearrangement uses TRBV5-4 and TRBJ1-1; 7 nucleotides agree with TRBD1. The J segment lost 6 bases and the V segment lost 4 bases, leaving 9 bases of the junction unmatched. CDR1 SGHNT and CDR2 YYREEE come from the germline V gene (reference sequence). The CDR3 is 14 residues long. CDR3 nucleotides: TGTGCCAGCAGCCGACGACAGGGATACGCTGAAGCTTTCTTT. Protein sequence: CASSRRQGYAEAFF.

The genes are TRBV6-6 and TRBJ2-7, with TRBD1 as a possible D gene (6 bases). V gave up 4 bases and J gave up 1 base, with 11 bases separating them. The germline V gene has CDR1 MNHNY and CDR2 SVGAGI (reference sequence). This CDR3 has 14 residues. The CDR3 spells CASSSQGISYEQYV. The CDR3 nucleotides read TGTGCCAGCAGTTCGCAGGGGATATCCTACGAGCAGTACGTC.

This chain connects TRBV5-6 to TRBJ2-7; 12 nucleotides line up with TRBD2. From germline, CDR1 is SGHDT and CDR2 YYEEEE. V lost 1 base to trimming and J lost 6 bases; unmatched junction nucleotides: 5. The CDR3 is 15 amino acids. The CDR3 DNA is TGTGCCAGCAGCTTGTGGGCTAGCGGGAGGGGCGAGCAGTACGTC. This codes for CASSLWASGRGEQYV.